This entry lists 21 T cell receptor beta chains sequenced from one sample in a study of blood T cell repertoires in COVID-19. TCRdb keeps only in-frame clones here, not all; method: immunoSEQ multiplex PCR. This table has under 300,000 clones, approximately 86% appearing once. Sample: peripheral blood. The receptors were gathered from a woman younger than 45 with acute or convalescent COVID-19.

The chain recombines TRBV12-5 with TRBJ1-1; perhaps TRBD1 as D (5 bases). The CDR3 runs 14 residues. Germline-derived CDR1 and CDR2 are LGHNT and FRNRAP. With 3 bases removed from V and 0 bases from J, the gap between germline ends came to 8 bases. The CDR3 protein is CASGFWGLNTEAFF. CDR3 in DNA: TGTGCTAGTGGTTTTTGGGGCTTGAACACTGAAGCTTTCTTT.

The V call is TRBV6-2 or TRBV6-3, the J call TRBJ2-5, with TRBD2 identical over 7 bases. This CDR3 contains 14 residues. Trimming took 1 base from V and 7 from J; bases not matched to a gene: 6. CDR1 and CDR2 from the germline V gene are MNHEY and SVGEGT. The CDR3 DNA is TGTGCCAGCAGTTACTTGGCGGGGGATGGGACCCAGTACTTC. It encodes CASSYLAGDGTQYF.

The chain uses TRBV7-2 and TRBJ2-2; 13 bases are shared with TRBD2. V shed 4 bases, J shed 6 bases, and the junction held 14 bases outside the gene matches. CDR3 length: 19 amino acids. Germline-derived CDR1 and CDR2 are SGHTA and FQGNSA. CDR3 nucleotide sequence: TGTGCCAGCAGCTCGTTAACCGGGACTAGCGGGACCTTCCCCGGGGAGCTGTTTTTT. It is translated as CASSSLTGTSGTFPGELFF.

V and J are TRBV5-4 and TRBJ2-5, with 8 bases aligning to TRBD2. From germline, CDR1 is SGHNT and CDR2 YYREEE (reference sequence). There are 14 residues in the CDR3. V was pared by 7 bases and J by 4 bases, with 9 bases of the junction left unmatched. CDR3 region: CASSGGGPRETQYF. The CDR3 DNA follows: TGTGCCAGCTCCGGCGGGGGGCCTCGAGAGACCCAGTACTTC.

The rearrangement uses TRBV19 and TRBJ2-2; 10 bases are shared with TRBD2. Looked up from germline, CDR1 is LNHDA and CDR2 is SQIVND (reference sequence). There are 16 residues in the CDR3. V lost 6 bases and J lost 4; bases outside the gene matches: 8. CDR3 loop: CASSDIAGGITGELFF. In DNA form, the CDR3 reads TGTGCCAGTAGCGATATAGCGGGAGGTATCACCGGGGAGCTGTTTTTT.

This clone has only one observation. J is TRBJ1-5 and V is TRBV2; tentative D call: TRBD1 (5 bases). The V end was cut by 5 bases, the J end by 3 bases, with 11 bases between. Germline CDR1 is SNHLY and CDR2 is FYNNEI. This CDR3 has 14 residues. For the CDR3, the DNA is TGTGCCAGCAGTTACGACAGTACCAATCAGCCCCAGCATTTT. Its translation is CASSYDSTNQPQHF.

J is TRBJ1-6 and V is TRBV27; D is uncertain. The CDR3 covers 13 residues. CDR1 MNHEY and CDR2 SMNVEV come from the germline V gene (reference sequence). Trimming pared 6 bases from V and 8 bases from J, leaving 11 bases between. CDR3 loop: CASRLSSDSPLHF. CDR3 DNA: TGTGCCAGCAGACTTAGTAGCGATTCACCCCTCCACTTT.

The V gene is TRBV27, the J gene TRBJ1-6; 7 bases align to TRBD1. The CDR3 sequence is 16 residues long. The V gene end was trimmed by 7 bases and the J gene end by 3 bases; junction bases not matched to a gene: 9. The germline V gene encodes CDR1 MNHEY and CDR2 SMNVEV (reference sequence). This CDR3 reads CASIGLAGGYNSPLHF. CDR3 DNA: TGTGCCAGCATCGGTTTGGCAGGGGGCTATAATTCACCCCTCCACTTT.

This chain connects TRBV6-5 to TRBJ2-3, with 10 bases fitting TRBD1. CDR1 is MNHEY, CDR2 SVGAGI, per germline. Trimming removed 8 bases from V and 3 bases from J; junction bases left unmatched: 5. The CDR3 has 14 residues. CDR3 sequence reads: CASGGDRGTDTQYF. CDR3 DNA sequence: TGTGCCAGCGGAGGGGACAGGGGAACAGATACGCAGTATTTT.

CDR3 in DNA: TGTGCCAGCAGCCAGACAGGACCAAATTCACCCCTCCACTTT. Translating it yields CASSQTGPNSPLHF. The rearrangement joins TRBV3-1 (or the pseudogene TRBV3-2) to TRBJ1-6; perhaps TRBD1 as D (6 bases). V was shortened by 3 bases and J by 7 bases, with 10 bases between the two germline ends. The CDR3 runs to 14 residues. From germline, CDR1 is LGHDT and CDR2 YNNKEL (reference sequence).

In this sample, this clone turned up a few times. V usage is TRBV25-1 and J usage is TRBJ2-1; 9 nucleotides align to TRBD2. The V gene end was trimmed by 2 bases and the J gene end by 4 bases; junction bases not matched to a gene: 3. This CDR3 is 15 amino acids long. Per germline, CDR1 MGHDK and CDR2 SYGVNS. CDR3 region: CASSESLAGYNEQFF. CDR3 DNA sequence: TGTGCCAGCAGTGAAAGTCTAGCGGGATACAATGAGCAGTTCTTC. Full variable domain (rest looked up from reference TRBV25-1 and TRBJ2-1): EADIYQTPRYLVIGTGKKITLECSQTMGHDKMYWYQQDPGMELHLIHYSYGVNSTEKGDLSSESTVSRIRTEHFPLTLESARPSHTSQYLCASSESLAGYNEQFFGPGTRLTVL.

This chain links TRBV5-4 with TRBJ1-2; the D is unclear. Germline V CDR1 and CDR2: SGHNT, YYREEE (reference sequence). The V end was cut by 4 bases, the J end by 8 bases, with 15 bases between. The CDR3 spans 13 residues. The CDR3 DNA sequence: TGTGCCAGCAGCCTTGGGCCCGAACGGGGCTACACCTTC. Protein sequence: CASSLGPERGYTF.

The V and J genes are TRBV6-2 or TRBV6-3 and TRBJ2-7; unclear D gene. This CDR3 has 12 residues. CDR1 MNHEY and CDR2 SVGEGT come from the germline V gene. Trimming stripped 0 bases from V and 6 bases from J, with 6 bases between. The CDR3 region is CASSYSFGEQYF. The CDR3 region has the DNA TGTGCCAGCAGTTACTCTTTCGGCGAGCAGTACTTC.

CDR3 protein: CASKTTGANTGELFF. The CDR3 coding sequence is TGTGCCAGCAAGACGACTGGGGCCAACACCGGGGAGCTGTTTTTT. The chain has TRBV2 and TRBJ2-2; weak D call: TRBD1 (5 bases). CDR3 length: 15 residues. Germline V CDR1 and CDR2: SNHLY, FYNNEI. Trimming took off 7 bases at V and 2 bases at J, with 14 bases between the two ends.

This clone is a singleton in its sample. The chain is built from TRBV11-3 and TRBJ1-2; a possible D gene is TRBD1 (6 bases). Deletions cut 8 bases from V and 6 bases from J, with 19 bases between. The CDR3 is made up of 14 amino acids. CDR1 and CDR2 from the germline V gene are SGHNT and YENEEA. The CDR3 DNA reads TGTGCCAGCTGTAGGGGGGGAGAAATAGATGGCTACACCTTC. Amino acids: CASCRGGEIDGYTF.

The rearrangement links TRBV30 to TRBJ2-3, with TRBD2 as a possible D gene (7 bases). Germline lookup yields CDR1 GTSNPN and CDR2 SVGIG (reference sequence). The CDR3 runs to 15 residues. The V and J ends lost 4 bases and 6 bases respectively, with 20 bases between them. The chain's CDR3 is CAWTAGGPGSDTQYF. CDR3 coding DNA: TGTGCCTGGACCGCCGGGGGGCCGGGTTCCGATACGCAGTATTTT.

The V gene is TRBV15, the J gene TRBJ1-5; tentatively, D is TRBD1 (6 bases). Per the germline V gene, CDR1 is LNHNV and CDR2 is YYDKDF (reference sequence). The V gene lost 3 bases and the J gene lost 1 base, with 16 bases spanning the gap. This CDR3 contains 17 residues. The CDR3, as DNA: TGTGCCACCAGCAGTAACATTGGGGGGGCGAGCAATCAGCCCCAGCATTTT. It specifies CATSSNIGGASNQPQHF.

The chain is built from TRBV5-1 and TRBJ2-1, with no clear D. The V gene's germline CDR1 is SGHRS and CDR2 YFSETQ. V lost 1 base, J lost 7 bases, and 3 bases lay in between. The CDR3 loop spans 11 amino acids. This CDR3 reads CASSLSNEQFF. The CDR3 nucleotides read TGCGCCAGCAGCTTGTCTAATGAGCAGTTCTTC.

This sequence joins TRBV5-4 and TRBJ2-7, with 10 bases aligning to TRBD2. Trimming cost V 4 bases and J 1 base; bases outside gene matches: 8. Germline CDR1 is SGHNT and CDR2 is YYREEE (reference sequence). This CDR3 region has 16 residues. In DNA, the CDR3 is TGTGCCAGCAGCAGACCTAGCGGGAGCGAGTCCTACGAGCAGTACTTC. This codes for CASSRPSGSESYEQYF.

The chain combines TRBV27 with TRBJ2-3, with 7 nucleotides matching TRBD2. The J segment lost 1 base and the V segment lost 1 base, leaving 2 bases of the junction unmatched. CDR3 length: 15 amino acids. Germline CDR1 is MNHEY and CDR2 is SMNVEV (reference sequence). CDR3 sequence (DNA): TGTGCCAGCAGTTTATTGGCGGGAGGCACAGATACGCAGTATTTT. Its translation: CASSLLAGGTDTQYF.

This chain uses TRBV29-1 with TRBJ1-1; D might be TRBD1 (6 bases). CDR1 SQVTM and CDR2 ANQGSEA come from the germline V gene. This CDR3 region has 14 residues. V was pared by 5 bases and J by 0 bases, with 13 bases between. CDR3 coding DNA: TGCAGCGTTCCCCGGACAGAGATGAACACTGAAGCTTTCTTT. It specifies CSVPRTEMNTEAFF.